A single sample gave rise to the 23 T cell receptor beta chains below, sequenced in a study of identical twins. TCRdb passed the 5' RACE reads through MiXCR, listing each CDR3 protein once. The data show about 690,000 distinct CDR3 sequences, with approximately 21% seen just once and roughly 4% held by the top ten. This sample also belongs to another study, concerning T cells expressing NK-cell markers.

Specimen: PBMCs. These receptors were obtained from a woman younger than 30 in good health.

This clonotype was observed a few times. The chain has TRBV18 and TRBJ2-3; possible D gene TRBD1, 5 bases. The germline V and J ends were trimmed by 3 bases and 0 bases, with 10 bases remaining between them. Germline CDR1 and CDR2: KGHSH and LQKENI. This CDR3 contains 15 residues. The CDR3 loop reads CASSPRAPSTDTQYF. The CDR3 nucleotides read TGTGCCAGCTCACCCAGGGCTCCCAGCACAGATACGCAGTATTTT.

The chain carries TRBV4-1 and TRBJ2-7; 9 nucleotides agree with TRBD2. Germline CDR1 MGHRA, CDR2 YSYEKL. V shed 1 base and J 6 bases; nucleotides not matched to a gene: 7. The CDR3 extends over 15 amino acids. The CDR3 loop reads CASSQGGSGGFEQYF. In DNA, the CDR3 is TGCGCCAGCAGCCAAGGAGGGAGCGGGGGGTTCGAGCAGTACTTC.

The chain couples TRBV9 to TRBJ2-7; 8 bases align to TRBD2. Germline CDR1 and CDR2: SGDLS and YYNGEE. CDR3 length: 15 residues. The ends lost 2 bases at V and 2 bases at J; junction bases unmatched: 6. The DNA of the CDR3 is TGTGCCAGCAGCGTCGGTACTAGCGGAACCTACGAGCAGTACTTC. This sequence encodes CASSVGTSGTYEQYF. Drawing the rest from reference TRBV9 and TRBJ2-7, the complete variable domain is DSGVTQTPKHLITATGQRVTLRCSPRSGDLSVYWYQQSLDQGLQFLIQYYNGEERAKGNILERFSAQQFPDLHSELNLSSLELGDSALYFCASSVGTSGTYEQYFGPGTRLTVT.

V gene TRBV29-1 combines with J gene TRBJ2-5; TRBD1 is a possible D gene (5 bases). The germline V gene encodes CDR1 SQVTM and CDR2 ANQGSEA. The germline V and J ends were trimmed by 1 base and 0 bases, with 15 bases remaining between them. The CDR3 has 16 residues. In DNA form, the CDR3 reads TGCAGCGTTGAAGGGTTGGCAGGGCCGTACCAAGAGACCCAGTACTTC. Protein: CSVEGLAGPYQETQYF.

The genes are TRBV20-1 and TRBJ2-3; 13 positions agree with TRBD2. Trimming cost V 7 bases and J 6 bases; bases outside gene matches: 4. This CDR3 contains 13 residues. CDR1 and CDR2 (germline): DFQATT, SNEGSKA (reference sequence). As DNA, the CDR3 is TGCAGTGGGAGGACTAGCGGGGGCGATACGCAGTATTTT. This gives the protein CSGRTSGGDTQYF.

A few counts support this clonotype. The rearrangement joins TRBV5-1 to TRBJ2-5, with D possibly being TRBD1 or TRBD2 (5 bases each). CDR1 is SGHRS, CDR2 YFSETQ, per germline. Trimming left V 7 bases short and J 4 bases short, with 8 bases between. This CDR3 comprises 11 residues. The CDR3 bases are TGCGCCAGCTGGGACGGAGAGACCCAGTACTTC. Protein: CASWDGETQYF.

This chain connects TRBV29-1 to TRBJ1-1; 7 bases agree with TRBD1. The CDR3 extends over 13 amino acids. Trimming cost V 4 bases and J 8 bases; bases outside gene matches: 10. Germline V gene data show CDR1 as SQVTM and CDR2 as ANQGSEA. The CDR3 nucleotides are TGCAGCGTTGGCGAAGGTGGACAGGTCGAAGCTTTCTTT. This gives the protein CSVGEGGQVEAFF. Based on the CDR3 plus reference TRBV29-1 and TRBJ1-1, the full variable domain is SAVISQKPSRDICQRGTSLTIQCQVDSQVTMMFWYRQQPGQSLTLIATANQGSEATYESGFVIDKFPISRPNLTFSTLTVSNMSPEDSSIYLCSVGEGGQVEAFFGQGTRLTVV.

The sample holds many counts of this clonotype. The gene calls are TRBV12-3 or TRBV12-4 and TRBJ2-5; D perhaps matches TRBD1 (5 bases). The CDR3 runs to 12 residues. V was clipped by 6 bases and J by 5 bases, with 10 bases between them. As DNA, the CDR3 is TGTGCCAGCAGAGGGCCAGGGGAGACCCAGTACTTC. It is translated as CASRGPGETQYF.

The chain carries TRBV20-1 and TRBJ2-7; 7 positions match TRBD1. CDR3 length equals 15 residues. Germline CDR1 DFQATT, CDR2 SNEGSKA (reference sequence). With 0 bases clipped from V and 3 bases from J, the junction kept 8 bases outside the gene matches. Written as DNA, the CDR3 is TGCAGTGCTAGAGACAAGAGGACAGGACGCTACGAGCAGTACTTC. This encodes CSARDKRTGRYEQYF.

This clonotype was found many times. The V gene is TRBV9, the J gene TRBJ2-5, with D uncertain. CDR1 is SGDLS, CDR2 YYNGEE, per germline. This CDR3 is 14 amino acids long. Trimming took off 0 bases at V and 3 bases at J, with 9 bases between the two ends. The DNA for the CDR3 is TGTGCCAGCAGCGTAGGGCTAGGAAAAGAGACCCAGTACTTC. It codes for CASSVGLGKETQYF.

The chain recombines TRBV5-1 with TRBJ2-7, with 9 bases matching TRBD1. Trimming removed 0 bases from V and 5 bases from J; junction bases left unmatched: 3. CDR1 SGHRS and CDR2 YFSETQ come from the germline V gene. CDR3 length: 14 amino acids. CDR3: CASSLGTGENEQYF. The CDR3 coding sequence is TGCGCCAGCAGCTTGGGGACAGGGGAAAACGAGCAGTACTTC. Combining the CDR3 with reference TRBV5-1 and TRBJ2-7 gives the whole variable domain KAGVTQTPRYLIKTRGQQVTLSCSPISGHRSVSWYQQTPGQGLQFLFEYFSETQRNKGNFPGRFSGRQFSNSRSEMNVSTLELGDSALYLCASSLGTGENEQYFGPGTRLTVT.

Many counts were recorded for this clonotype. CDR3: CSTNRGWGMNTEAFF. The CDR3 bases are TGCAGCACCAACCGGGGGTGGGGTATGAACACTGAAGCTTTCTTT. J is TRBJ1-1 and V is TRBV29-1; tentatively, D is TRBD1 (5 bases). The CDR3 runs to 15 residues. Germline values: CDR1 SQVTM, CDR2 ANQGSEA. V shed 8 bases and J shed 0 bases, with 19 bases lying between them.

This clonotype was detected ten times or more. The chain is built from TRBV20-1 and TRBJ2-7; tentative D call: TRBD2 (5 bases). Germline lookup yields CDR1 DFQATT and CDR2 SNEGSKA (reference sequence). The length of the CDR3 is 12 residues. CDR3 region: CSTGISWGEQYF. The CDR3, as DNA: TGCAGCACGGGGATTTCCTGGGGCGAGCAGTACTTC.

This clonotype appeared a few times. This chain uses TRBV11-2 with TRBJ2-1, with 12 nucleotides matching TRBD2. After removal of 6 bases from V and 2 bases from J, the junction contained 11 bases not matched to a gene. Germline V gene sequence: CDR1 SGHAT, CDR2 FQNNGV. The length of the CDR3 is 18 residues. As DNA, the CDR3 is TGTGCCAGCAGTCCGACTAGCGGGAGAAGGCCCCCCTACAATGAGCAGTTCTTC. Translating it yields CASSPTSGRRPPYNEQFF.

This clonotype has a handful of counts. The chain joins TRBV5-1 to TRBJ2-5; D remains ambiguous. The CDR3 loop spans 14 amino acids. Germline assignment: CDR1 SGHRS and CDR2 YFSETQ. Between the trimmed V and J ends, which lost 2 bases and 2 bases, there was a span of 10 bases. The CDR3 reads CASSLLSEQETQYF. DNA of the CDR3: TGCGCCAGCAGCTTATTAAGCGAGCAAGAGACCCAGTACTTC.

This clonotype was counted a single time. The chain is built from TRBV9 and TRBJ2-1, with D possibly being TRBD1 (6 bases). This CDR3 spans 14 amino acids. Trimming removed 3 bases at V and 7 bases at J, with 14 bases between. Germline CDR1 reads SGDLS; CDR2 reads YYNGEE. The chain's CDR3 is CASSAPRRGNEQFF. The CDR3 coding sequence is TGTGCCAGCAGCGCACCTCGTAGGGGGAATGAGCAGTTCTTC.

The DNA of the CDR3 is TGTGCCAGCATCCCTGGTCTCACCACAGATACGCAGTATTTT. This sequence encodes CASIPGLTTDTQYF. V is TRBV7-9 and J is TRBJ2-3; D is undetermined. Between the trimmed V and J ends, which lost 7 bases and 2 bases, there was a span of 13 bases. The length of the CDR3 is 14 residues. Germline V gives CDR1 SEHNR, CDR2 FQNEAQ (reference sequence).

A few counts support this clonotype. The V and J genes are TRBV9 and TRBJ1-3; unclear D gene. The germline V and J ends were trimmed by 0 bases and 0 bases, with 13 bases remaining between them. The CDR3 loop spans 17 amino acids. Per the germline V gene, CDR1 is SGDLS and CDR2 is YYNGEE. DNA of the CDR3: TGTGCCAGCAGCGTAGGGGGAGGAGTGAGCTCTGGAAACACCATATATTTT. Translation gives CASSVGGGVSSGNTIYF.

The gene calls are TRBV3-1 and TRBJ2-3; 9 positions agree with TRBD2. The CDR3 contains 14 residues. V trimming: 7 bases; J trimming: 5 bases; junction bases outside the gene matches: 7. Germline V gene sequence: CDR1 LGHDT, CDR2 YNNKEL (reference sequence). For the CDR3, the DNA is TGTGCCAGCAAGAAACTAGCGGGTGAAGATACGCAGTATTTT. Translation gives CASKKLAGEDTQYF.

This clonotype was seen ten or more times. This rearrangement joins TRBV27 to TRBJ2-1; D perhaps matches TRBD2 (6 bases). Trimming left V 7 bases short and J 0 bases short, with 19 bases between. Germline V gives CDR1 MNHEY, CDR2 SMNVEV (reference sequence). The CDR3 contains 17 residues. The CDR3 loop is CASKPSASSFSYNEQFF. DNA for the CDR3: TGTGCCAGCAAACCTAGCGCGAGCTCATTCTCCTACAATGAGCAGTTCTTC.

The rearrangement uses TRBV7-9 and TRBJ2-7; 7 positions agree with TRBD1. Germline V lookup: CDR1 SEHNR, CDR2 FQNEAQ (reference sequence). V shed 5 bases, J shed 3 bases, and the junction held 7 bases outside the gene matches. The CDR3 runs to 14 residues. The CDR3 loop is CASSLQGMHYEQYF. In DNA form, the CDR3 reads TGTGCCAGCAGCCTACAGGGGATGCACTACGAGCAGTACTTC.

This clonotype came up many times. The chain has TRBV20-1 and TRBJ2-5, with 7 bases fitting TRBD1. This CDR3 is 14 amino acids long. The germline V gene has CDR1 DFQATT and CDR2 SNEGSKA (reference sequence). Trimming at V came to 6 bases and at J to 1 base, leaving 8 bases not matched to a gene. CDR3 region: CSATGQTFQETQYF. CDR3 DNA sequence: TGCAGTGCGACGGGACAGACATTCCAAGAGACCCAGTACTTC.

The V call is TRBV6-1, the J call TRBJ2-7; D gene unclear. The CDR3 covers 15 residues. Germline loops: CDR1 MNHNS, CDR2 SASEGT. Trimming stripped 10 bases from V and 2 bases from J, with 21 bases between. This CDR3 reads CATRHSAGEAYEQYF. CDR3 nucleotides: TGTGCCACTCGGCACTCAGCTGGAGAGGCCTACGAGCAGTACTTC.